A selection of T cell receptor beta chains follows, all from one sample in a study of T cell responses to AZD1222 COVID-19 vaccine. Some clones are missing from TCRdb's copy, which holds only in-frame ones; the method was immunoSEQ multiplex PCR. The data show about 110,000 clones, about 92% seen once. The sequences come from peripheral blood, collected 28 days after the second AZD1222 dose. All receptors come from an adult who received the AZD1222 COVID-19 vaccine. Each CDR3 is given with its conserved first and last residue. Each record gives: D gene, J gene, clone size, V gene, CDR3 DNA, CDR3 protein. The D gene is left open where the match is weak. Clone size is given for some rows only: seen once, a few or many times, or a class if the clone is expanded.

d_call: .; j_call: TRBJ1-4; clone_size: .; v_call: TRBV27; cdr3_nt: TGTGCCAGCAGTTTAGAGCCGGGGCCCGAGGGGGAAAAACTGTTTTTT; cdr3_aa: CASSLEPGPEGEKLFF
d_call: TRBD1; j_call: TRBJ1-1; clone_size: once; v_call: TRBV3-1/TRBV3-2; cdr3_nt: TGTGCCAGCAGCCAGGGGACAGGGGGCTGGACTGAAGCTTTCTTT; cdr3_aa: CASSQGTGGWTEAFF
d_call: .; j_call: TRBJ2-7; clone_size: .; v_call: TRBV4-3; cdr3_nt: TGCGCCAGCAGCCAAGATCCGGGAGAATGGTACGAGCAGTACTTC; cdr3_aa: CASSQDPGEWYEQYF
d_call: .; j_call: TRBJ1-2; clone_size: .; v_call: TRBV11-2; cdr3_nt: TGTGCCAGCAGCTTAGGGACAGCAGGAGGCTACACCTTC; cdr3_aa: CASSLGTAGGYTF
d_call: TRBD1; j_call: TRBJ1-2; clone_size: once; v_call: TRBV6-1; cdr3_nt: TGTGCCAGCAGTGACGGGGGGACAGGGGACTATGGCTACACCTTC; cdr3_aa: CASSDGGTGDYGYTF
d_call: .; j_call: TRBJ2-1; clone_size: .; v_call: TRBV11-3; cdr3_nt: TGTGCCAGCAGCTTGGTTGGACAGAATAACAATGAGCAGTTCTTC; cdr3_aa: CASSLVGQNNNEQFF
d_call: .; j_call: TRBJ1-1; clone_size: .; v_call: TRBV12-3/TRBV12-4; cdr3_nt: TGTGCCAGCAGTTTAAAAGGGGGCACTGAAGCTTTCTTT; cdr3_aa: CASSLKGGTEAFF
d_call: .; j_call: TRBJ2-1; clone_size: .; v_call: TRBV6-1; cdr3_nt: TGTGCCAGCAGTGAAGACGGATTCTCGGAGGAGCAGTTCTTC; cdr3_aa: CASSEDGFSEEQFF
d_call: TRBD1; j_call: TRBJ2-7; clone_size: .; v_call: TRBV9; cdr3_nt: TGTGCCAGCAGCGTCGCCGGGACAGCGGATGAGGAGCAGTACTTC; cdr3_aa: CASSVAGTADEEQYF
d_call: TRBD2; j_call: TRBJ2-1; clone_size: .; v_call: TRBV6-2/TRBV6-3; cdr3_nt: TGTGCCAGCAGTTACTTGCCGCGGACTAGCGGGGACAACAATGAGCAGTTCTTC; cdr3_aa: CASSYLPRTSGDNNEQFF
d_call: TRBD2; j_call: TRBJ2-1; clone_size: .; v_call: TRBV6-2/TRBV6-3; cdr3_nt: TGTGCCAGCAGCTCGGGGGGGGGCTCCTACAATGAGCAGTTCTTC; cdr3_aa: CASSSGGGSYNEQFF
d_call: .; j_call: TRBJ2-7; clone_size: once; v_call: TRBV4-1; cdr3_nt: TGCGCCAGCAGCCAAATCGACCCTGCCGAGCAGTACTTC; cdr3_aa: CASSQIDPAEQYF
d_call: .; j_call: TRBJ1-2; clone_size: .; v_call: TRBV5-1; cdr3_nt: TGCGCCAGCAGCCCCCGGGGCGCAGGGACATATGGCTACACCTTC; cdr3_aa: CASSPRGAGTYGYTF
d_call: .; j_call: TRBJ1-5; clone_size: once; v_call: TRBV25-1; cdr3_nt: TGTGCCAGCAAGCCGGTGTATAGCAATCAGCCCCAGCATTTT; cdr3_aa: CASKPVYSNQPQHF
d_call: .; j_call: TRBJ1-3; clone_size: .; v_call: TRBV21-1; cdr3_nt: TGTGCCAGCACCCCGGGACAGTTTTTCTCTGGAAACACCATATATTTT; cdr3_aa: CASTPGQFFSGNTIYF
d_call: .; j_call: TRBJ1-1; clone_size: .; v_call: TRBV2; cdr3_nt: TGTGCCAGCAGTGTGGAAGAGAACACTGAAGCTTTCTTT; cdr3_aa: CASSVEENTEAFF
d_call: .; j_call: TRBJ2-3; clone_size: .; v_call: TRBV11-1; cdr3_nt: TGTGCCAGCAGCTTAAGGGGGAGAAATACGCAGTATTTT; cdr3_aa: CASSLRGRNTQYF
d_call: TRBD2; j_call: TRBJ2-7; clone_size: .; v_call: TRBV11-2; cdr3_nt: TGTGCCAGCAGCTTATCACTAGCGGGAGGGTCGATTCCCTACGAGCAGTACTTC; cdr3_aa: CASSLSLAGGSIPYEQYF